Below are 27 T cell receptor beta chains sequenced from a single sample in a study of cytomegalovirus exposure and HLA in healthy donors. PCR primers comprised 60 Vbeta and 13 Jbeta primers. Assay: immunoSEQ multiplex PCR; the TCRdb copy retains only in-frame clones and omits some. In the table there are about 120,000 clones, approximately 80% of which are singletons. The sequenced sample consisted of PBMCs. The receptors originated from a male donor in good health and CMV-seronegative.

The chain recombines TRBV10-2 with TRBJ2-7; TRBD2 aligns across 14 bases. Looked up from germline, CDR1 is WSHSY and CDR2 is SAAADI. This CDR3 comprises 16 residues. Trimming took 7 bases from V and 0 from J; bases not matched to a gene: 5. The DNA for the CDR3 is TGCGCCAGCACCCGGGGACTAGCGGGGGCCTCCTACGAGCAGTACTTC. This sequence encodes CASTRGLAGASYEQYF.

The V call is TRBV27, the J call TRBJ2-1; a possible D gene is TRBD2 (6 bases). Germline V lookup: CDR1 MNHEY, CDR2 SMNVEV (reference sequence). V lost 5 bases to trimming and J lost 0 bases, with 14 bases between them. The CDR3 spans 16 residues. CDR3 coding DNA: TGTGCCAGCAGTCGCCCCCAAGCGGGCTCCTACAATGAGCAGTTCTTC. As protein: CASSRPQAGSYNEQFF.

In DNA form, the CDR3 reads TGTGCCTCGCGAAGGGGCCGGGCGATCCCACCTTATGGCTACACCTTC. Translation: CASRRGRAIPPYGYTF. V gene TRBV30 combines with J gene TRBJ1-2; TRBD1 is a possible D gene (5 bases). CDR1 GTSNPN and CDR2 SVGIG come from the germline V gene (reference sequence). Deletions cut 7 bases from V and 5 bases from J, with 26 bases between. The CDR3 totals 16 residues.

In DNA form, the CDR3 reads TGCGCCAGCAGCTTGTCCCAAACTGGGGGCGGCTACACCTTC. Translation: CASSLSQTGGGYTF. V usage is TRBV5-1 and J usage is TRBJ1-2, with D possibly being TRBD1 (6 bases). Germline CDR1 and CDR2: SGHRS and YFSETQ. The CDR3 runs to 14 residues. V dropped 1 base and J dropped 8 bases, with 15 bases sitting between them.

As regards this clone: A read error may produce the germline difference seen at one junction end. The gene calls are TRBV28 and TRBJ2-6; tentative D call: TRBD1 (5 bases). Germline CDR1 is MDHEN and CDR2 is SYDVKM. The CDR3 covers 15 residues. The CDR3, as DNA: TGTGCCAGCAGTTTATGGGGGTCTGGGGCCAACGGCCTGACTTTC. Translated, it gives CASSLWGSGANGLTF.

This clone was counted between two and nine times. The rearrangement uses TRBV6-1 and TRBJ1-6; 8 bases match TRBD1. Trimming cost V 2 bases and J 10 bases; bases outside gene matches: 7. Germline assignment: CDR1 MNHNS and CDR2 SASEGT. The CDR3 runs 15 residues. This chain's CDR3 is CASSERGTGGSPLHF. The CDR3 region has the DNA TGTGCCAGCAGTGAACGAGGGACAGGCGGGTCACCCCTCCACTTT.

This clone was detected only a few times. The DNA of the CDR3 is TGTGCCAGCCATTCGAGAGATACGCAGTATTTT. Protein sequence: CASHSRDTQYF. The gene calls are TRBV2 and TRBJ2-3; D is ambiguous. Germline CDR1 is SNHLY and CDR2 is FYNNEI. This CDR3 has 11 residues. Trimming shortened V by 8 bases and J by 5 bases, and 8 bases separated the two germline ends.

This clone was seen once. V usage is TRBV27 and J usage is TRBJ1-2; tentatively, D is TRBD1 (6 bases). Trimming took off 5 bases at V and 6 bases at J, with 10 bases between the two ends. Per the germline V gene, CDR1 is MNHEY and CDR2 is SMNVEV (reference sequence). The CDR3 loop spans 12 amino acids. Here the CDR3 reads CASSGGANGYTF. As DNA, the CDR3 is TGTGCCAGCAGTGGGGGCGCAAATGGCTACACCTTC.

V usage is TRBV5-1 and J usage is TRBJ2-7; D not resolved. The V end was cut by 1 base, the J end by 3 bases, with 5 bases between. This CDR3 has 12 amino acids. Germline V gives CDR1 SGHRS, CDR2 YFSETQ. The CDR3 here is CASSLTDYEQYF. Here the CDR3 DNA reads TGCGCCAGCAGCTTGACAGACTACGAGCAGTACTTC.

The rearrangement uses TRBV27 and TRBJ2-1, with D possibly being TRBD2 (6 bases). CDR1 and CDR2 from the germline V gene are MNHEY and SMNVEV (reference sequence). CDR3 length: 13 residues. Trimming pared 5 bases from V and 6 bases from J, leaving 11 bases between. In DNA, the CDR3 is TGTGCCAGCAGTCCTAGTAGCGGCAATGAGCAGTTCTTC. This sequence encodes CASSPSSGNEQFF.

This chain links TRBV6-5 with TRBJ1-1, with TRBD1 matching 7 bases. Germline CDR1 reads MNHEY; CDR2 reads SVGAGI. The ends lost 6 bases at V and 7 bases at J; junction bases unmatched: 8. The CDR3 runs to 13 residues. CDR3 bases: TGTGCCAGCAGAGGAGGGGGCTCAGTTGAAGCTTTCTTT. It is translated as CASRGGGSVEAFF.

This clone was seen a few times. The chain combines TRBV5-4 with TRBJ2-2; TRBD2 agrees at 7 bases. The CDR3 consists of 16 residues. Trimming removed 4 bases from V and 6 bases from J; junction bases left unmatched: 12. The germline gives CDR1 SGHNT, CDR2 YYREEE (reference sequence). The CDR3 loop is CASSPMNFRGAGELFF. The DNA for the CDR3 is TGTGCCAGCAGCCCTATGAATTTCCGGGGGGCCGGGGAGCTGTTTTTT.

The rearrangement uses TRBV7-9 and TRBJ2-6, with 7 nucleotides matching TRBD2. Trimming took 7 bases from V and 4 from J; bases not matched to a gene: 16. Looked up from germline, CDR1 is SEHNR and CDR2 is FQNEAQ (reference sequence). CDR3 size: 18 residues. The CDR3: CASTAQDRGLRGANVLTF. The CDR3 coding sequence is TGTGCCAGCACCGCGCAAGATCGGGGACTAAGAGGGGCCAACGTCCTGACTTTC.

The V call is TRBV7-9, the J call TRBJ1-1; D is unclear. Looked up from germline, CDR1 is SEHNR and CDR2 is FQNEAQ (reference sequence). V was shortened by 2 bases and J by 8 bases, with 12 bases between the two germline ends. This CDR3 is 13 amino acids long. DNA for the CDR3: TGTGCCAGCAGCTTATCATTTTCGAGAGAAGCTTTCTTT. The encoded protein is CASSLSFSREAFF.

The chain employs TRBV4-1 and TRBJ2-7; 8 bases are a match to TRBD1. Germline CDR1 is MGHRA and CDR2 is YSYEKL. The CDR3 contains 16 residues. Trimming removed 3 bases from V and 0 bases from J; junction bases left unmatched: 7. The CDR3 reads CASSQPGTGHSYEQYF. The CDR3, as DNA: TGCGCCAGCAGCCAGCCAGGGACAGGACACTCCTACGAGCAGTACTTC.

The chain recombines TRBV7-2 with TRBJ1-1; 8 bases fit TRBD1. This CDR3 is 17 amino acids long. The germline V gene has CDR1 SGHTA and CDR2 FQGNSA. Trimming took 3 bases from V and 0 from J; bases not matched to a gene: 9. The CDR3 bases are TGTGCCAGCAGCTTCCATCCCGGGACAGGTTTGAACACTGAAGCTTTCTTT. It encodes CASSFHPGTGLNTEAFF.

V usage is TRBV5-1 and J usage is TRBJ2-3; 13 bases match TRBD2. Germline assignment: CDR1 SGHRS and CDR2 YFSETQ. V shed 2 bases, J shed 6 bases, and the junction held 9 bases outside the gene matches. This CDR3 has 17 amino acids. CDR3 amino acids: CASSFDPTSGGRDTQYF. The CDR3 nucleotides are TGCGCCAGCAGCTTCGACCCGACTAGCGGGGGGCGGGATACGCAGTATTTT.

The chain is built from TRBV7-2 and TRBJ2-5, with 8 bases aligning to TRBD2. The end of the DNA aligns better with TRBJ2-7, so the J call may be wrong. The germline V gene encodes CDR1 SGHTA and CDR2 FQGNSA. CDR3 length equals 14 residues. CDR3 residues: CASSRSGGSYEQYF. The CDR3 DNA reads as TGTGCCAGCAGCAGAAGCGGGGGCTCCTACGAGCAGTACTTC.

The chain couples TRBV7-3 to TRBJ1-1, with D unresolved. V dropped 4 bases and J dropped 3 bases, with 12 bases sitting between them. Germline V gene lookup returns CDR1 SGHTA and CDR2 FQGTGA. This CDR3 is 14 amino acids long. CDR3 sequence (DNA): TGTGCCAGCAGCTCGACTACATCCTACACTGAAGCTTTCTTT. Encoded protein: CASSSTTSYTEAFF.

The rearrangement links TRBV7-2 to TRBJ2-3, with 9 bases matching TRBD2. J gave up 6 bases and V 5 bases, and 15 bases lay outside the gene matches. The CDR3 runs 17 residues. Germline V gene lookup returns CDR1 SGHTA and CDR2 FQGNSA. In nucleotides, the CDR3 is TGTGCCAGCAGCCCGAATAGGCTAGCGGGGAGTAGGGATACGCAGTATTTT. Its protein is CASSPNRLAGSRDTQYF.

This rearrangement joins TRBV2 to TRBJ1-5; no firm D call. CDR1 and CDR2 (germline): SNHLY, FYNNEI. Between the trimmed V and J ends, which lost 0 bases and 3 bases, there was a span of 9 bases. The CDR3 has 15 residues. For the CDR3, the DNA is TGTGCCAGCAGTGAAGCACAACAGCTCAATCAGCCCCAGCATTTT. This sequence encodes CASSEAQQLNQPQHF.

This clone was found once. The J gene is TRBJ2-2, the V gene TRBV6-6; TRBD1 aligns across 7 bases. The CDR3 runs to 16 residues. Germline V lookup: CDR1 MNHNY, CDR2 SVGAGI (reference sequence). V shed 0 bases and J 4 bases; nucleotides not matched to a gene: 5. CDR3 sequence reads: CASSYSRTGTTGELFF. CDR3 nucleotides: TGTGCCAGCAGTTACTCTCGGACAGGTACCACCGGGGAGCTGTTTTTT.

The V gene is TRBV6-6, the J gene TRBJ1-1; D is possibly TRBD1 (6 bases). Trimming pared 6 bases from V and 0 bases from J, leaving 11 bases between. Germline CDR1 is MNHNY and CDR2 is SVGAGI (reference sequence). There are 14 residues in the CDR3. This chain's CDR3 is CASSPRTVNTEAFF. CDR3 bases: TGTGCCAGCAGCCCTCGGACAGTGAACACTGAAGCTTTCTTT.

The chain combines TRBV2 with TRBJ1-2; TRBD1 agrees at 7 bases. V dropped 4 bases and J dropped 6; count of bases not matched to a gene: 8. Germline CDR1 reads SNHLY; CDR2 reads FYNNEI. The CDR3 totals 14 residues. Here the CDR3 reads CASSGTIGTDGYTF. DNA for the CDR3: TGTGCCAGCAGTGGAACGATCGGGACAGATGGCTACACCTTC.

V gene TRBV19 combines with J gene TRBJ1-2; 11 bases are shared with TRBD1. The CDR3 is 15 amino acids. CDR1 and CDR2 (germline): LNHDA, SQIVND (reference sequence). V shed 1 base, J shed 8 bases, and the junction held 6 bases outside the gene matches. The CDR3 protein is CASSIVGQGARGYTF. CDR3 DNA: TGTGCCAGTAGTATAGTTGGACAGGGGGCTAGAGGCTACACCTTC.

The CDR3 DNA reads TGTGCCAGTACTCAACCGGAGGCGGCCCCCCTCCACTTT. This encodes CASTQPEAAPLHF. V is TRBV19 and J is TRBJ1-6; D gene ambiguous. With 7 bases removed from V and 13 bases from J, the gap between germline ends came to 17 bases. The length of the CDR3 is 13 residues. Germline CDR1 and CDR2: LNHDA and SQIVND (reference sequence).

This chain links TRBV30 with TRBJ2-1; 10 bases are shared with TRBD2. Per germline, CDR1 GTSNPN and CDR2 SVGIG (reference sequence). The CDR3 totals 15 residues. Losses at the gene ends were 5 bases for V and 7 bases for J; bases not matched to a gene: 11. The CDR3 DNA reads TGTGCCTGGGCAAAGCTAGCGGGAGCCTGGAATGAGCAGTTCTTC. Amino acid sequence: CAWAKLAGAWNEQFF.